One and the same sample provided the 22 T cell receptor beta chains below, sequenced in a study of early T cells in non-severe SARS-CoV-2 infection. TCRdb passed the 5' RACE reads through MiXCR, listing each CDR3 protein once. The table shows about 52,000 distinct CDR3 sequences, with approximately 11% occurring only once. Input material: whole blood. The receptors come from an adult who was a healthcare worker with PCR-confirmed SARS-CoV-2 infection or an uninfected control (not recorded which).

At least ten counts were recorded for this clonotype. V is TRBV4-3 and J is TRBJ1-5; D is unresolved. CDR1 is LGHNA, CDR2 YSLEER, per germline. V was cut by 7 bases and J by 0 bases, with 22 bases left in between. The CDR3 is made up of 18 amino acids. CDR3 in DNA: TGCGCCAGCATACCCATTTCCAAAGGCAGAGATAGCAATCAGCCCCAGCATTTT. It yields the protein CASIPISKGRDSNQPQHF.

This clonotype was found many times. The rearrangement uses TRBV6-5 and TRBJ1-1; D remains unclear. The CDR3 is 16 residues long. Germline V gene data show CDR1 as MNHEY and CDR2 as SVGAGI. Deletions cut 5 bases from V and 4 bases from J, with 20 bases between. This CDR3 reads CASSPPVGTRGTEAFF. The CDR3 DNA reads TGTGCCAGCAGTCCCCCAGTTGGCACCCGAGGCACTGAAGCTTTCTTT.

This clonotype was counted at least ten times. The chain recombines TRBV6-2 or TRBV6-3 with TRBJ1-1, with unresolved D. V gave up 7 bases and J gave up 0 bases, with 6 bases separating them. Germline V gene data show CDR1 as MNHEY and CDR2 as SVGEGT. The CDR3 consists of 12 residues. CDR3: CASNRMNTEAFF. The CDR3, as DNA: TGTGCCAGCAATAGAATGAACACTGAAGCTTTCTTT.

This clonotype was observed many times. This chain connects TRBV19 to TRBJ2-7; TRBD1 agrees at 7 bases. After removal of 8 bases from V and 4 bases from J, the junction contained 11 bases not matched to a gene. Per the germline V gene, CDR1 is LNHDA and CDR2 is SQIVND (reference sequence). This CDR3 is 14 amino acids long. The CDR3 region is CASGDRDLRYEQYF. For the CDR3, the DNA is TGTGCCAGTGGCGACAGGGATCTACGGTACGAGCAGTACTTC.

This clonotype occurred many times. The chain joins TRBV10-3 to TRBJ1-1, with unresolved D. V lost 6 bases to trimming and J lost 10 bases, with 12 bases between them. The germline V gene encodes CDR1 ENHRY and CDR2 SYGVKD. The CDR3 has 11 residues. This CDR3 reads CAIRGSGPAFF. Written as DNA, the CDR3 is TGTGCCATCAGGGGGAGCGGGCCAGCTTTCTTT.

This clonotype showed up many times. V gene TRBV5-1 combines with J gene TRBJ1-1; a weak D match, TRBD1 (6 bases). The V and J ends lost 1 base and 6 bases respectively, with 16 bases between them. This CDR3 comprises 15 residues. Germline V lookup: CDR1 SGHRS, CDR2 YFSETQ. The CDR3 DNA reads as TGCGCCAGCAGCTTGTCTCCTACAGGGTACTCTGAAGCTTTCTTT. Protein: CASSLSPTGYSEAFF. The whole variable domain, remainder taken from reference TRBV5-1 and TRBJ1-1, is KAGVTQTPRYLIKTRGQQVTLSCSPISGHRSVSWYQQTPGQGLQFLFEYFSETQRNKGNFPGRFSGRQFSNSRSEMNVSTLELGDSALYLCASSLSPTGYSEAFFGQGTRLTVV.

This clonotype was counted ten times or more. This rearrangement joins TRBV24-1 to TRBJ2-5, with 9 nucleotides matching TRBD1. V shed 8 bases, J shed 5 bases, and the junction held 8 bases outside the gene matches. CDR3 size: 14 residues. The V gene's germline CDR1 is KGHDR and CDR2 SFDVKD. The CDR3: CATNMGQGSETQYF. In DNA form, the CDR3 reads TGTGCCACCAATATGGGACAGGGCAGCGAGACCCAGTACTTC.

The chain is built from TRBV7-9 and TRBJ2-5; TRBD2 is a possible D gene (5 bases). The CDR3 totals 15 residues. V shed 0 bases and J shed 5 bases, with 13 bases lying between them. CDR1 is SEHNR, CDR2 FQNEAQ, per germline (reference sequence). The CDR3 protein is CASSLAPSREETQYF. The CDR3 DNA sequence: TGTGCCAGCAGCTTAGCCCCAAGTAGGGAGGAGACCCAGTACTTC. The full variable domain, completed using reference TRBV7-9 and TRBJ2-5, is DTGVSQNPRHKITKRGQNVTFRCDPISEHNRLYWYRQTLGQGPEFLTYFQNEAQLEKSRLLSDRFSAERPKGSFSTLEIQRTEQGDSAMYLCASSLAPSREETQYFGPGTRLLVL.

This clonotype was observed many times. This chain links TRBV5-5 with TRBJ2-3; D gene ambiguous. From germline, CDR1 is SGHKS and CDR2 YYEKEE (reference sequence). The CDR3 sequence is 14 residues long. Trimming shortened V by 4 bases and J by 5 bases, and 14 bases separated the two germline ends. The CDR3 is CASSTVPLGDTQYF. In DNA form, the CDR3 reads TGTGCCAGCAGCACGGTCCCTCTAGGAGATACGCAGTATTTT.

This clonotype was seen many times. The CDR3 loop is CASSYGEGEQFF. CDR3 nucleotides: TGTGCCAGCAGTTACGGCGAAGGGGAGCAGTTCTTC. The gene calls are TRBV6-5 and TRBJ2-1; D uncertain. Germline V gives CDR1 MNHEY, CDR2 SVGAGI. This CDR3 contains 12 residues. V dropped 2 bases and J dropped 10 bases, with 9 bases sitting between them.

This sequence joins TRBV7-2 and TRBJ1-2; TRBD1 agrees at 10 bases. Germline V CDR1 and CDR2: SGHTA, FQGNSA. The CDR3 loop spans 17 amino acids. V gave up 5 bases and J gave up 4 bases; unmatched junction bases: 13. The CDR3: CASSPGTGVRSPYGYTF. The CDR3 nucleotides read TGTGCCAGCAGCCCCGGGACAGGGGTCAGGTCTCCCTATGGCTACACCTTC.

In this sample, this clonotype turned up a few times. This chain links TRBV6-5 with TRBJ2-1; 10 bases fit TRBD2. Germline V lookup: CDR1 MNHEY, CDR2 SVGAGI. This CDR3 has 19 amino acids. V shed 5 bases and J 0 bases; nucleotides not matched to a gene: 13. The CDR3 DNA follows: TGTGCCAGCAGTACCCCGGGACTAGCGTTAACTGACTCCTACAATGAGCAGTTCTTC. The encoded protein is CASSTPGLALTDSYNEQFF.

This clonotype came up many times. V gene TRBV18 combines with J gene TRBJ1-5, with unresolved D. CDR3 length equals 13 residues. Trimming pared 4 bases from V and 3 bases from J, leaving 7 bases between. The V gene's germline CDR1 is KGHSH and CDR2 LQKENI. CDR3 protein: CASSLSTNQPQHF. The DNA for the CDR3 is TGTGCCAGCTCACTTTCAACCAATCAGCCCCAGCATTTT. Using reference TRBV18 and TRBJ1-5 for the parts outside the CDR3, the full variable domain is NAGVMQNPRHLVRRRGQEARLRCSPMKGHSHVYWYRQLPEEGLKFMVYLQKENIIDESGMPKERFSAEFPKEGPSILRIQQVVRGDSAAYFCASSLSTNQPQHFGDGTRLSIL.

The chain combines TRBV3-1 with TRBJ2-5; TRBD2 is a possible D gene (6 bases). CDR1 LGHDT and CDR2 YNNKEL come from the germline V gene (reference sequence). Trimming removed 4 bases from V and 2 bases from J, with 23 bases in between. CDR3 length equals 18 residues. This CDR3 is CASSLNPVLADPQETQYF. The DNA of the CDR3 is TGTGCCAGCAGCCTGAACCCCGTGTTAGCGGACCCACAAGAGACCCAGTACTTC.

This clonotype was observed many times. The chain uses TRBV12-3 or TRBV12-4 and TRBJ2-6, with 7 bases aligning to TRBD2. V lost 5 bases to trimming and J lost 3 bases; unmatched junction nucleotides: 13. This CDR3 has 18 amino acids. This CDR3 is CASSDPYGGGGGANVLTF. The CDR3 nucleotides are TGTGCCAGCAGTGACCCTTATGGCGGGGGAGGTGGGGCCAACGTCCTGACTTTC.

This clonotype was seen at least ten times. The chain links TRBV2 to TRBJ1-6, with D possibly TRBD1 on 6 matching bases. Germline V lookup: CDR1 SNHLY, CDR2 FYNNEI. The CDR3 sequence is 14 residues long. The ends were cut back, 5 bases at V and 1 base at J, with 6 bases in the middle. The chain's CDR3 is CASSTGSYNSPLHF. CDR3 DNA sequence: TGTGCCAGCAGTACAGGGTCCTATAATTCACCCCTCCACTTT.

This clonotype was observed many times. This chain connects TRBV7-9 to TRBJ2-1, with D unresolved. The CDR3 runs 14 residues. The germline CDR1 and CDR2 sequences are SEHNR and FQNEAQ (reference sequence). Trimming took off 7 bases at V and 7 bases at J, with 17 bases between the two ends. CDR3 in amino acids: CASTEGSTWNEQFF. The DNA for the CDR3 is TGTGCCAGCACCGAAGGGTCGACTTGGAATGAGCAGTTCTTC.

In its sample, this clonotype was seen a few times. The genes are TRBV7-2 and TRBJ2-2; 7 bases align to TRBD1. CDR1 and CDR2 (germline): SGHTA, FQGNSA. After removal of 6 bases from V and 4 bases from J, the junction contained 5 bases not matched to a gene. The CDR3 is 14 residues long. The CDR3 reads CASRGGGFTGELFF. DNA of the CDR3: TGTGCCAGCAGAGGGGGCGGATTCACCGGGGAGCTGTTTTTT.

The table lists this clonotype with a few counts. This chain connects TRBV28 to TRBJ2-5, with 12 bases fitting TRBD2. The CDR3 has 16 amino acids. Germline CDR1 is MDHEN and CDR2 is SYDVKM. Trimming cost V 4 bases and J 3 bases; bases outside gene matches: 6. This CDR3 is CASSSRLAGEEETQYF. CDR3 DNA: TGTGCCAGCAGTTCGCGACTAGCGGGAGAGGAAGAGACCCAGTACTTC.

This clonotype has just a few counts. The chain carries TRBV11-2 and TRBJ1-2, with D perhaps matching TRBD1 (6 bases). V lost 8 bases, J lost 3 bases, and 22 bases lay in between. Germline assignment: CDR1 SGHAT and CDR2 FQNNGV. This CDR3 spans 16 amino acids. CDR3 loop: CASSRLPGPGDYGYTF. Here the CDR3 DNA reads TGTGCCAGCTCAAGGTTACCGGGCCCAGGGGACTATGGCTACACCTTC.

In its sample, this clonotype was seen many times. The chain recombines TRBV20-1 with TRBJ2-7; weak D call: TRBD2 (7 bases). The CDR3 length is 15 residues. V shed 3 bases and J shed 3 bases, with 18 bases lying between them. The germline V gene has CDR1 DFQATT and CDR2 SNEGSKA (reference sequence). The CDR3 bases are TGCAGTGCTAGTGCCCCGGGGAGGGGGGTCTACGAGCAGTACTTC. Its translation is CSASAPGRGVYEQYF.

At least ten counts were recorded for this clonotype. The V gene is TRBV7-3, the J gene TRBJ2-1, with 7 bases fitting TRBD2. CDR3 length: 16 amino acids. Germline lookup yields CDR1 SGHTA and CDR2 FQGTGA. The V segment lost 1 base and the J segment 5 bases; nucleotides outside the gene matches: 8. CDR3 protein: CASSLRGPGTNNEQFF. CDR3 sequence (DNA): TGTGCCAGCAGCTTAAGGGGCCCAGGGACTAACAATGAGCAGTTCTTC.